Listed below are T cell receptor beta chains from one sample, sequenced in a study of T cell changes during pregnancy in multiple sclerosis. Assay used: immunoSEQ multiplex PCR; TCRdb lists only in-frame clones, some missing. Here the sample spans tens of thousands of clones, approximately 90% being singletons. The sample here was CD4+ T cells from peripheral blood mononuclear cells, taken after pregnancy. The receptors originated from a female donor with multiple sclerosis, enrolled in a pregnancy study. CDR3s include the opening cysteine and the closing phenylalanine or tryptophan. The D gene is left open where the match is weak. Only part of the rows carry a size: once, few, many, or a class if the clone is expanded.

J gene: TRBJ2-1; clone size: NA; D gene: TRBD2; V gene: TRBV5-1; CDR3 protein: CASSSQGTSGNDEQFF; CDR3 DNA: TGCGCCAGCAGCTCCCAGGGGACTAGCGGGAATGATGAGCAGTTCTTC
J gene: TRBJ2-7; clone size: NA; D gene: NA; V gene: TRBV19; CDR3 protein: CASSISGQSYEQYF; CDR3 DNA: TGTGCCAGTAGTATATCAGGACAGTCCTACGAGCAGTACTTC
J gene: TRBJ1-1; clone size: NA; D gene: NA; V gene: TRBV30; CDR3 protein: CACPDLNTEAFF; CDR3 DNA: TGTGCCTGCCCTGACTTGAACACTGAAGCTTTCTTT
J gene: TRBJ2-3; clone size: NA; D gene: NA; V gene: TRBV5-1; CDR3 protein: CASSQTGYNTQYF; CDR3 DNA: TGCGCCAGCAGCCAAACAGGGTACAATACGCAGTATTTT
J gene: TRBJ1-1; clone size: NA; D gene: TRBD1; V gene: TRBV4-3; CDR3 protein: CASSLGNRGRGTEAFF; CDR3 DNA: TGCGCCAGCAGCCTGGGCAACAGGGGGCGCGGCACTGAAGCTTTCTTT
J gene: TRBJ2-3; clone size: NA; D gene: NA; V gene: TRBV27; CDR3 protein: CASTSVRTDTQYF; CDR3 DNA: TGTGCCAGCACAAGCGTTCGCACAGATACGCAGTATTTT
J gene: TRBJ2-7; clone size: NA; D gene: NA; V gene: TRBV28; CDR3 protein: CASGQQAYEQYF; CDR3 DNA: TGTGCCAGCGGTCAACAGGCCTACGAGCAGTACTTC
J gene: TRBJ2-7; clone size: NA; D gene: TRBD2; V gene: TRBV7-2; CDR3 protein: CASSFKTSGRPRSYEQYF; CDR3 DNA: TGTGCCAGCAGCTTCAAGACTAGCGGGAGGCCTCGCTCCTACGAGCAGTACTTC
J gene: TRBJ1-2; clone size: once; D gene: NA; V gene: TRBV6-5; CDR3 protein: CASSFAGSRAYGYTF; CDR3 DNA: TGTGCCAGCAGTTTCGCAGGTAGCAGGGCCTATGGCTACACCTTC
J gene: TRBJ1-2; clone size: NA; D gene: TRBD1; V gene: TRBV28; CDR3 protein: CASRQPGQSYGYTF; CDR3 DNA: TGTGCCAGCAGACAGCCGGGACAGTCCTATGGCTACACCTTC
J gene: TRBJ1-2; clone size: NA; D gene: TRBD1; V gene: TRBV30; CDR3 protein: CAWNLGTATFYGYTF; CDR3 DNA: TGTGCCTGGAATCTAGGGACAGCCACGTTCTATGGCTACACCTTC
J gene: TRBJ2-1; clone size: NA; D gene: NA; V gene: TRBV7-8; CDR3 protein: CASSLVLTTFYNEQFF; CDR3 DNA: TGTGCCAGCAGCTTAGTTTTAACTACCTTCTACAATGAGCAGTTCTTC
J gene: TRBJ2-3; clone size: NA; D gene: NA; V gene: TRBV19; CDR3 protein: CASRASPGAPTDTQYF; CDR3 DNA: TGTGCCAGCCGGGCTAGCCCAGGTGCCCCCACAGATACGCAGTATTTT
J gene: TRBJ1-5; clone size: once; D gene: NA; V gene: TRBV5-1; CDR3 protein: CASSSLPGGPQHF; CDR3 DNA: TGCGCCAGCAGCTCCCTGCCGGGGGGGCCCCAGCATTTT
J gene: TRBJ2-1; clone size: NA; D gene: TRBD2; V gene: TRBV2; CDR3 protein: CASRSGTSAFGEQFF; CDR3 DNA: TGTGCCAGCAGGTCCGGGACTAGCGCTTTCGGGGAGCAGTTCTTC
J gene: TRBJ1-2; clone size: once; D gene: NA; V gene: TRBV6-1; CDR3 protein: CASSESGGNYGYTF; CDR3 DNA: TGTGCCAGCAGTGAATCGGGTGGTAACTATGGCTACACCTTC
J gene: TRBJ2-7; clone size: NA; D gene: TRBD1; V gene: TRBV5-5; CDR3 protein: CASSLRRDRGRELRYEQYF; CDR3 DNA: TGTGCCAGCAGCTTGAGAAGGGACAGGGGGCGCGAACTCCGGTACGAGCAGTACTTC
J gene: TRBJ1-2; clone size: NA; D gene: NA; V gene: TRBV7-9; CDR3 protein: CASSRNQRDYGYTF; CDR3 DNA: TGTGCCAGCAGCCGCAATCAGAGGGACTATGGCTACACCTTC
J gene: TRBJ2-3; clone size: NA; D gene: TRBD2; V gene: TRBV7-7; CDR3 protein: CASSPQAGAYTDTQYF; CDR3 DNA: TGTGCCAGCAGCCCCCAAGCGGGAGCATACACAGATACGCAGTATTTT
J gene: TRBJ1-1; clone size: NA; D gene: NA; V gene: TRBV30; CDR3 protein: CAWSVRGGTEAFF; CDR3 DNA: TGTGCCTGGAGTGTTCGGGGTGGGACTGAAGCTTTCTTT
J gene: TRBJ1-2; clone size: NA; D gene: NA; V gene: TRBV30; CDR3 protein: CAWSPAGRGYGYTF; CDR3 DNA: TGTGCCTGGAGCCCTGCGGGACGGGGCTATGGCTACACCTTC
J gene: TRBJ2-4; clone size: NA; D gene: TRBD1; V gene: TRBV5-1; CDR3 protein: CASSLGGTDLAKNIQYF; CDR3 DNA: TGCGCCAGCAGCTTGGGTGGGACAGACTTAGCCAAAAACATTCAGTACTTC